Following are 20 T cell receptor beta chains from one sample sequenced in a study of blood T cell repertoires in COVID-19. Some clones are missing from TCRdb's copy, which holds only in-frame ones; the method was immunoSEQ multiplex PCR. The data show a few hundred thousand clones, with roughly nine tenths seen just once and approximately 3.4% held by the top ten. The source material was PBMCs or T cells enriched from blood (not recorded which). These receptors originate from a woman between 18 and 29 years old in a cohort exposed to, infected with or recovered from COVID-19 (not recorded which).

The chain couples TRBV10-3 to TRBJ1-5, with TRBD1 as a possible D gene (6 bases). This CDR3 region has 13 residues. CDR1 and CDR2 from the germline V gene are ENHRY and SYGVKD. The V gene lost 5 bases and the J gene lost 6 bases, with 11 bases spanning the gap. CDR3 sequence (DNA): TGTGCCATCAGTACAGGGTCAGCTCAGCCCCAGCATTTT. It is translated as CAISTGSAQPQHF.

The chain combines TRBV19 with TRBJ2-3; D uncertain. V was pared by 0 bases and J by 0 bases, with 7 bases between. The CDR3 extends over 15 amino acids. CDR1 and CDR2 from the germline V gene are LNHDA and SQIVND (reference sequence). CDR3 DNA sequence: TGTGCCAGTAGTATAGACTACCATAGCACAGATACGCAGTATTTT. Its translation is CASSIDYHSTDTQYF.

The chain employs TRBV5-4 and TRBJ1-5; 9 nucleotides line up with TRBD1. In germline, CDR1 is SGHNT, CDR2 YYREEE (reference sequence). The V segment lost 2 bases and the J segment 7 bases; nucleotides outside the gene matches: 7. The CDR3 has 15 residues. Here the CDR3 DNA reads TGTGCCAGCAGCTTAGGGACAGGGAAAGGCCAGCCCCAGCATTTT. This encodes CASSLGTGKGQPQHF.

The chain has TRBV19 and TRBJ1-1; no firm D call. With 3 bases removed from V and 4 bases from J, the gap between germline ends came to 15 bases. This CDR3 comprises 15 residues. Per the germline V gene, CDR1 is LNHDA and CDR2 is SQIVND (reference sequence). CDR3 region: CASSMGRGEGTEAFF. CDR3 nucleotides: TGTGCCAGTAGTATGGGCCGGGGTGAGGGCACTGAAGCTTTCTTT.

The genes are TRBV2 and TRBJ1-5; perhaps TRBD1 as D (6 bases). CDR1 is SNHLY and CDR2 is FYNNEI in the germline V gene. The ends were cut back, 6 bases at V and 4 bases at J, with 7 bases in the middle. This CDR3 has 12 amino acids. Here the CDR3 DNA reads TGTGCCAGCAGGACAGGAAATCAGCCCCAGCATTTT. Translating gives CASRTGNQPQHF.

The chain couples TRBV11-2 to TRBJ1-2; D not resolved. The CDR3 extends over 17 amino acids. Trimming took off 0 bases at V and 8 bases at J, with 22 bases between the two ends. From germline, CDR1 is SGHAT and CDR2 FQNNGV. CDR3 in DNA: TGTGCCAGCAGCTTAGAGGGCCGTTTTACACTCACGCCGGGCTACACCTTC. Its protein product is CASSLEGRFTLTPGYTF.

This clone is a singleton in its sample. This chain joins TRBV19 and TRBJ2-5; D is perhaps TRBD2 (6 bases). Germline V gene sequence: CDR1 LNHDA, CDR2 SQIVND (reference sequence). The CDR3 runs 19 residues. V gave up 4 bases and J gave up 5 bases, with 29 bases separating them. CDR3 amino acids: CASSSGGTTSRSHLETQYF. In DNA form, the CDR3 reads TGTGCCAGTAGTAGTGGAGGGACGACGTCCCGAAGCCATTTGGAGACCCAGTACTTC.

The chain recombines TRBV5-8 with TRBJ2-3; 8 bases map to TRBD2. Germline assignment: CDR1 SGHTS and CDR2 YDEGEE. The V segment lost 4 bases and the J segment 5 bases; nucleotides outside the gene matches: 9. The CDR3 consists of 15 residues. CDR3 protein: CASSVQREGKDTQYF. DNA of the CDR3: TGTGCCAGCAGCGTCCAACGGGAGGGAAAAGATACGCAGTATTTT.

The chain has TRBV19 and TRBJ1-6; weak D call: TRBD1 (5 bases). Germline V gene data show CDR1 as LNHDA and CDR2 as SQIVND (reference sequence). This CDR3 is built from 15 residues. V lost 5 bases to trimming and J lost 8 bases, with 16 bases between them. The CDR3 loop is CASSPSYGGYSPLHF. The CDR3 DNA sequence: TGTGCCAGTAGTCCCTCGTACGGGGGGTATTCACCCCTCCACTTT.

V is TRBV7-9 and J is TRBJ2-7, with 7 bases identical to TRBD1. V was pared by 7 bases and J by 2 bases, with 8 bases of the junction left unmatched. The CDR3 is 14 amino acids. The germline CDR1 and CDR2 sequences are SEHNR and FQNEAQ (reference sequence). CDR3 protein: CASTSSGQAYEQYF. DNA for the CDR3: TGTGCCAGCACCTCCTCAGGACAGGCCTACGAGCAGTACTTC.

V and J are TRBV30 and TRBJ1-4; D might be TRBD1 (6 bases). CDR1 and CDR2 (germline): GTSNPN, SVGIG (reference sequence). V was cut by 4 bases and J by 8 bases, with 17 bases left in between. The CDR3 runs to 14 residues. The DNA for the CDR3 is TGTGCCTGGATTCGATCCGGACAGCGCGAAAAACTGTTTTTT. This encodes CAWIRSGQREKLFF.

J is TRBJ2-7 and V is TRBV11-2; D unresolved. Per germline, CDR1 SGHAT and CDR2 FQNNGV. This CDR3 contains 15 residues. The V end lost 0 bases, the J end lost 1 base, and 10 bases lay between the germline ends. The chain's CDR3 is CASSLEILESYEQYF. The CDR3 coding sequence is TGTGCCAGCAGCTTAGAAATCTTAGAATCCTACGAGCAGTACTTC. The variable domain in full, with the rest retrieved from reference TRBV11-2 and TRBJ2-7, is EAGVAQSPRYKIIEKRQSVAFWCNPISGHATLYWYQQILGQGPKLLIQFQNNGVVDDSQLPKDRFSAERLKGVDSTLKIQPAKLEDSAVYLCASSLEILESYEQYFGPGTRLTVT.

The V and J genes are TRBV19 and TRBJ2-5; possible D gene TRBD2, 7 bases. CDR3 size: 13 residues. Trimming took 5 bases from V and 5 from J, leaving 12 bases between them. Germline V gene lookup returns CDR1 LNHDA and CDR2 SQIVND (reference sequence). In DNA form, the CDR3 reads TGTGCCAGTAGTCGCGGGGGCGGGGAGACCCAGTACTTC. This encodes CASSRGGGETQYF.

The chain combines TRBV5-1 with TRBJ1-2; 7 bases line up with TRBD1. The CDR3 loop spans 14 amino acids. Unmatched junction bases numbered 9, after V lost 3 bases and J lost 7 bases. Germline-derived CDR1 and CDR2 are SGHRS and YFSETQ. CDR3 in amino acids: CASSWKTQGGGYTF. The CDR3 region has the DNA TGCGCCAGCAGCTGGAAAACCCAGGGGGGTGGCTACACCTTC.

The rearrangement uses TRBV27 and TRBJ1-1; D may be TRBD1 (5 bases). CDR1 is MNHEY, CDR2 SMNVEV, per germline (reference sequence). V dropped 5 bases and J dropped 3 bases, with 10 bases sitting between them. The CDR3 extends over 13 amino acids. The CDR3 DNA follows: TGTGCCAGCAGTCTAGGGGTGGACACTGAAGCTTTCTTT. Translating gives CASSLGVDTEAFF.

This clone was counted only a few times. The rearrangement joins TRBV10-2 to TRBJ2-7; perhaps TRBD1 as D (6 bases). V was trimmed by 7 bases and J by 3 bases, leaving 10 bases between them. The CDR3 has 12 residues. Germline assignment: CDR1 WSHSY and CDR2 SAAADI. The CDR3 here is CASMDSYYEQYF. CDR3 bases: TGCGCCAGCATGGACAGTTACTACGAGCAGTACTTC.

The chain uses TRBV3-1 (or the pseudogene TRBV3-2) and TRBJ1-5; TRBD1 matches at 9 bases. The CDR3 spans 15 residues. With 3 bases clipped from V and 1 base from J, the junction kept 1 base outside the gene matches. Looked up from germline, CDR1 is LGHDT and CDR2 is YNNKEL (reference sequence). The CDR3 sequence is CASSQGQGSNQPQHF. CDR3 nucleotides: TGTGCCAGCAGCCAGGGACAGGGAAGCAATCAGCCCCAGCATTTT.

The chain has TRBV30 and TRBJ1-5; 11 bases fit TRBD1. The germline CDR1 and CDR2 sequences are GTSNPN and SVGIG (reference sequence). The CDR3 sequence is 15 residues long. V lost 2 bases and J lost 7; bases outside the gene matches: 7. CDR3 nucleotide sequence: TGTGCCTGGAGTTGGGGACAGGGGGTCGGCCAGCCCCAGCATTTT. Protein sequence: CAWSWGQGVGQPQHF.

The gene calls are TRBV15 and TRBJ2-1; weak D call: TRBD1 (5 bases). Trimming shortened V by 1 base and J by 9 bases, and 10 bases separated the two germline ends. The CDR3 is made up of 13 amino acids. From germline, CDR1 is LNHNV and CDR2 YYDKDF (reference sequence). DNA of the CDR3: TGTGCCACCAGCAGAGCCTCCCAGGGTGAGCAGTTCTTC. As protein: CATSRASQGEQFF.

The chain uses TRBV7-9 and TRBJ1-6, with D perhaps TRBD1 (6 bases). Germline loops: CDR1 SEHNR, CDR2 FQNEAQ (reference sequence). V was shortened by 0 bases and J by 13 bases, with 13 bases between the two germline ends. This CDR3 spans 14 amino acids. CDR3 loop: CASSLALQGAPLHF. CDR3 in DNA: TGTGCCAGCAGCTTAGCCCTACAGGGAGCCCCCCTCCACTTT.